The following is a TCR beta chain sequence with its context. The source of the sample is a study of PD-L1 blockade in urothelial cancer. This table comes from immunoSEQ multiplex PCR, and its TCRdb copy is limited to in-frame clones, with some not included. The data contain roughly 52,000 clones, 79% of them singletons. There are 15 residues in the CDR3. Losses at the gene ends were 3 bases for V and 4 bases for J; bases not matched to a gene: 7. Looked up from germline, CDR1 is KGHSH and CDR2 is LQKENI. This sample's time point: pretreatment peripheral blood. J is TRBJ2-7 and V is TRBV18, with 9 bases that match TRBD1. The TCR sequence derives from a man aged 70 or older with urothelial cancer. Sample: PBMCs, taken around atezolizumab (anti-PD-L1) treatment. In DNA form, the CDR3 reads TGTGCCAGCTCACCGGAGGACAGGGGACGGTACGAGCAGTACTTC. Translating gives CASSPEDRGRYEQYF.